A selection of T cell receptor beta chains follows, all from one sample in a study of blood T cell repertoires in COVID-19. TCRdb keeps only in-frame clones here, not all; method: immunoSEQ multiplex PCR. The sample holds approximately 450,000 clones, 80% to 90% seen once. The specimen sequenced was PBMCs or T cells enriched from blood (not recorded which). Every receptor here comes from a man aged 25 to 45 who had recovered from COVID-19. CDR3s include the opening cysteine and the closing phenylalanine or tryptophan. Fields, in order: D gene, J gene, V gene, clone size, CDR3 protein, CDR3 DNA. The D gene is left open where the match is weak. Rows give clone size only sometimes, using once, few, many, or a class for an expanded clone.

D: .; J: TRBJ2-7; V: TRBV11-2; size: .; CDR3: CASSFGVSSYEQYF; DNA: TGTGCCAGCAGTTTCGGGGTGAGCTCCTACGAGCAGTACTTC
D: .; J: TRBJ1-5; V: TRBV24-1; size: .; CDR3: CATSDYRFQPQHF; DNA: TGTGCCACCAGTGATTACAGGTTTCAGCCCCAGCATTTT
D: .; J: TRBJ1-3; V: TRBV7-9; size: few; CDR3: CASSLAPLGQGKRNTIYF; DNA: TGTGCCAGCAGCTTAGCCCCACTTGGTCAGGGGAAGCGAAACACCATATATTTT
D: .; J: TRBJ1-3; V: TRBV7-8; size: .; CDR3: CASSTTGWPNSGNTIYF; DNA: TGTGCCAGCAGTACTACGGGGTGGCCGAACTCTGGAAACACCATATATTTT
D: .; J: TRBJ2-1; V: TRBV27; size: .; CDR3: CASAPQDSSIAYNEQFF; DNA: TGTGCCAGCGCTCCCCAGGACTCCTCCATTGCCTACAATGAGCAGTTCTTC
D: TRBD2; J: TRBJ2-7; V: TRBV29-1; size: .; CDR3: CSVEEETSGPYEQYF; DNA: TGCAGCGTTGAAGAGGAGACTAGCGGTCCCTACGAGCAGTACTTC
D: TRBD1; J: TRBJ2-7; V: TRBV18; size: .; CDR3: CASSKMGQSYEQYF; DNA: TGTGCCAGCTCTAAAATGGGACAGTCCTACGAGCAGTACTTC
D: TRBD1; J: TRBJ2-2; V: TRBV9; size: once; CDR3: CASSGQGRTGELFF; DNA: TGTGCCAGCAGCGGACAGGGGAGGACCGGGGAGCTGTTTTTT
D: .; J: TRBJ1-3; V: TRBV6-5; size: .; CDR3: CASNGGKGNTIYF; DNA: TGTGCCAGCAACGGGGGAAAAGGAAACACCATATATTTT
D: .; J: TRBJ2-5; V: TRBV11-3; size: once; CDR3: CASSLGGSQETQYF; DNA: TGTGCCAGCAGCTTAGGGGGCAGTCAAGAGACCCAGTACTTC
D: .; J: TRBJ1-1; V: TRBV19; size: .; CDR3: CASSRGPGLMNTEAFF; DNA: TGTGCCAGTAGTCGGGGCCCGGGACTCATGAACACTGAAGCTTTCTTT
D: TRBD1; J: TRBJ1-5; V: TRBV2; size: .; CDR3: CASRGDSSNQPQHF; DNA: TGTGCCAGCAGGGGGGACAGTAGCAATCAGCCCCAGCATTTT
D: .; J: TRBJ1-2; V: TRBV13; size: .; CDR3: CASSPPRSNYGYTF; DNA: TGTGCCAGCAGCCCACCCCGGTCTAACTATGGCTACACCTTC
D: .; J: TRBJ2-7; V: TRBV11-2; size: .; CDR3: CASSLVSSYEQYF; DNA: TGTGCCAGCAGCTTAGTTAGCTCCTACGAGCAGTACTTC
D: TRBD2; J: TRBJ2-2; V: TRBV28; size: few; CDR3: CASSSSGPNTGELFF; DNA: TGTGCCAGCAGTTCTAGCGGGCCGAACACCGGGGAGCTGTTTTTT
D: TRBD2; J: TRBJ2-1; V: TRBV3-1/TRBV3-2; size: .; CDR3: CASRPIGGSGGSSYNEQFF; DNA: TGTGCCAGCAGACCAATAGGGGGTAGCGGGGGAAGCTCCTACAATGAGCAGTTCTTC
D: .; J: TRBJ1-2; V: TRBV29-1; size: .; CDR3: CSVVEGFYGYTF; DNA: TGCAGCGTTGTGGAGGGATTCTATGGCTACACCTTC
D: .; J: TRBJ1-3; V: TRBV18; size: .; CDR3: CASSTGSPSSGNTIYF; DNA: TGTGCCAGCTCAACAGGGTCGCCGAGCTCTGGAAACACCATATATTTT
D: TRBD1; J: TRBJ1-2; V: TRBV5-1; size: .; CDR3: CASRFSDRDGYTF; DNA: TGCGCCAGCAGATTCTCGGACAGGGACGGCTACACCTTC
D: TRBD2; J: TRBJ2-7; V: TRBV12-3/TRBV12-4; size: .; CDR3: CASRLLAGYEQYF; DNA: TGTGCCAGCAGGTTACTAGCGGGGTACGAGCAGTACTTC
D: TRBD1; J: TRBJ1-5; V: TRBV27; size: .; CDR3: CASSFMGTGDQPQHF; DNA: TGTGCCAGCAGTTTTATGGGGACAGGGGATCAGCCCCAGCATTTT
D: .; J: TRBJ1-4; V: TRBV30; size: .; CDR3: CAWSVHGGNEKLFF; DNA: TGTGCCTGGAGTGTACACGGGGGGAATGAAAAACTGTTTTTT
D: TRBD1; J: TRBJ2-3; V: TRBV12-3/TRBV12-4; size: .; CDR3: CASSRDRDTQYF; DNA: TGTGCCAGCAGCCGGGACAGGGATACGCAGTATTTT
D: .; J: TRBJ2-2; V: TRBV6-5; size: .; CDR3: CASSYIDNANTGELFF; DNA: TGTGCCAGCAGTTACATCGACAACGCGAACACCGGGGAGCTGTTTTTT
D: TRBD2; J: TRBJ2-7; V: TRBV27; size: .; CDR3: CASRGLADAYEQYF; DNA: TGTGCCAGCAGGGGACTAGCGGATGCCTACGAGCAGTACTTC
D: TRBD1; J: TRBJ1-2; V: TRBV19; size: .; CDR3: CASSATGDYGYTF; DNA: TGTGCCAGTAGTGCCACAGGGGACTATGGCTACACCTTC
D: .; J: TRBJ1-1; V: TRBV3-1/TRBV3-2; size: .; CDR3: CASSQETEAYF; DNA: TGTGCCAGCAGCCAAGAAACCGAGGCGTACTTT
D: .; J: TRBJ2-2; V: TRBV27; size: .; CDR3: CASSSRVAGHTGELFF; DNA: TGTGCCAGCAGTTCCAGGGTGGCGGGACACACCGGGGAGCTGTTTTTT
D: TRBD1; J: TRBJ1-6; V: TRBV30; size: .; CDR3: CAWSVDRGLPSPLHF; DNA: TGTGCCTGGAGTGTAGACAGGGGGCTACCTTCACCCCTCCACTTT
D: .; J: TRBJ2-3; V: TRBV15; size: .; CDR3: CATSGGLADTQYF; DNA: TGTGCCACCAGCGGAGGATTAGCAGATACGCAGTATTTT
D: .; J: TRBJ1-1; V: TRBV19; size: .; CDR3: CASSIHREGTEAFF; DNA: TGTGCCAGTAGTATTCACAGGGAAGGCACTGAAGCTTTCTTT
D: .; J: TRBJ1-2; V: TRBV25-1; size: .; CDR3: CASSEGAPNYGYTF; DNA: TGTGCCAGCAGTGAAGGGGCCCCTAACTATGGCTACACCTTC
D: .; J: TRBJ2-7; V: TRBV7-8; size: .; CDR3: CASSFSADDYEQYF; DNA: TGTGCCAGCAGCTTCTCAGCGGACGACTACGAGCAGTACTTC
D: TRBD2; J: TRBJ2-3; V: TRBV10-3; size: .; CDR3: CAVSSGGSTDTQYF; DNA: TGTGCCGTAAGTAGCGGGGGAAGCACAGATACGCAGTATTTT
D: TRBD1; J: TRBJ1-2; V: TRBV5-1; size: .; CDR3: CASSLDRDGGYTF; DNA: TGCGCCAGCAGCTTAGACAGGGATGGAGGCTACACCTTC
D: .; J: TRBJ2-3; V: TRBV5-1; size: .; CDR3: CASSLVVSSTDTQYF; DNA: TGCGCCAGCAGCTTGGTGGTTAGCAGCACCGATACGCAGTATTTT
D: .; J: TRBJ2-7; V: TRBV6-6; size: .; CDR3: CASSSQDKFSYEQYF; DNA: TGTGCCAGCAGTTCCCAGGACAAATTTTCCTACGAGCAGTACTTC
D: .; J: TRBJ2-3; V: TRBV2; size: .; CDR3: CASSEAQGLGTDTQYF; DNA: TGTGCCAGCAGTGAAGCGCAGGGACTGGGCACAGATACGCAGTATTTT
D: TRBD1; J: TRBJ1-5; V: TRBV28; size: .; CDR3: CASSTRDRRYMTQHF; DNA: TGTGCCAGCAGTACCCGGGACAGGAGATATATGACCCAGCATTTT
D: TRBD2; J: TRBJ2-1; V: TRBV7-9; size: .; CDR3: CASSSASGSSYNEQFF; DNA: TGTGCCAGCAGCAGCGCTAGCGGGAGCTCCTACAATGAGCAGTTCTTC
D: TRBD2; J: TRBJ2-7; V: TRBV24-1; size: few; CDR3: CATSGAVSSYEQYF; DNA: TGTGCCACAAGCGGGGCAGTGAGCTCCTACGAGCAGTACTTC
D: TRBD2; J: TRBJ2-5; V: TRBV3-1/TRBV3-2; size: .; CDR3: CASSLAGVGQETQYF; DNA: TGTGCCAGCAGTCTTGCGGGGGTGGGACAAGAGACCCAGTACTTC
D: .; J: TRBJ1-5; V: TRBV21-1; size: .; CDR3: CAAQGEQPQHF; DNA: TGTGCCGCACAGGGGGAGCAGCCCCAGCATTTT
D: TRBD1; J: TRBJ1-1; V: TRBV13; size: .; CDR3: CASSQDRVSTEAFF; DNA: TGTGCCAGCAGCCAGGACAGGGTGAGCACTGAAGCTTTCTTT
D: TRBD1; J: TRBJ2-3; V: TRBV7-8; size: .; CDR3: CASSFPSAGQADTQYF; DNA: TGTGCCAGCAGCTTCCCGAGCGCGGGACAGGCAGATACGCAGTATTTT
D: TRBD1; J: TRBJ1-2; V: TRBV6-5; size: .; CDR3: CASIEQGAGGYTF; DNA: TGTGCCAGCATCGAACAGGGGGCGGGCGGCTACACCTTC
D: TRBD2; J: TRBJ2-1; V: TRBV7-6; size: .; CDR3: CASSLYQTSVISNEQFF; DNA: TGTGCCAGCAGCTTGTACCAGACTAGCGTGATAAGTAATGAGCAGTTCTTC
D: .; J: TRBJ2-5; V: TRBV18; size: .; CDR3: CASSPIQGHQETQYF; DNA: TGTGCCAGCTCACCTATACAGGGCCACCAAGAGACCCAGTACTTC
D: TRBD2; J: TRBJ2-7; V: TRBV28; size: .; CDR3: CASSVLAGGRYEQYF; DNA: TGTGCCAGCAGTGTCCTAGCGGGAGGGCGTTACGAGCAGTACTTC
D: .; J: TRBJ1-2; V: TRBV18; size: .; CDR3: CASSPAEGRFYGYTF; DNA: TGTGCCAGCTCACCCGCCGAGGGCAGATTCTATGGCTACACCTTC